This TCR beta chain emerged from a study of human T cells and chemical hapten exposure. Overall study context: Small pooled library volume differences chiefly drove per-sample TCR yield variation.

The library tagged individual cDNA molecules with unique molecular identifiers. As processed by the authors: A per-sample median of around 100,000 TCRs was observed, with a range of roughly 23,224 to 700,000. Using its own MiXCR run on the 5' RACE reads, TCRdb lists one record per CDR3 protein. The V and J calls were not made by the authors but by TCRdb's processing. The profile shows approximately 150,000 distinct CDR3 sequences, 3.5% to 5% of them singletons. Overall study findings and caveats: Following DPC sensitization, TCRs present above 1 in 1000 frequency showed no change.

RNA extraction used unfractionated whole blood as the source of total RNA. Ten or more counts support this clonotype. Its matching antigen is unknown. Germline values: CDR1 SGHTA, CDR2 FQGNSA. This CDR3 region has 15 residues. V dropped 5 bases and J dropped 7 bases, with 19 bases sitting between them. This clonotype was obtained from a female donor in good health. The chain joins TRBV7-2 to TRBJ2-3; either TRBD1 or TRBD2 may supply D (6 bases each). CDR3 protein: CASSPISGDMNTQYF. In DNA, the CDR3 is TGTGCCAGCAGCCCTATCTCGGGGGACATGAATACGCAGTATTTT. Variable domain in full (rest from reference TRBV7-2 and TRBJ2-3): GAGVSQSPSNKVTEKGKDVELRCDPISGHTALYWYRQSLGQGLEFLIYFQGNSAPDKSGLPSDRFSAERTGGSVSTLTIQRTQQEDSAVYLCASSPISGDMNTQYFGPGTRLTVL.